One sample yielded the 3 T cell receptor beta chains listed below, sequenced in a study of blood T cell repertoires in COVID-19. Clones were read by immunoSEQ multiplex PCR, and TCRdb kept only the in-frame ones, dropping some. Of some 240,000 clones listed, 75% to 90% are singletons. Material for sequencing was peripheral blood. The receptors were sampled from a woman in her thirties or forties who had recovered from COVID-19.

This rearrangement joins TRBV9 to TRBJ1-4, with 7 nucleotides matching TRBD1. CDR3 length: 13 amino acids. The germline V gene encodes CDR1 SGDLS and CDR2 YYNGEE. V shed 3 bases, J shed 7 bases, and the junction held 3 bases outside the gene matches. CDR3 protein: CASSGRDSEKLFF. The CDR3 nucleotides are TGTGCCAGCAGCGGCAGGGACAGTGAAAAACTGTTTTTT.

The chain employs TRBV5-4 and TRBJ1-3; D remains unclear. The CDR3 runs 13 residues. Per the germline V gene, CDR1 is SGHNT and CDR2 is YYREEE (reference sequence). Trimming took off 0 bases at V and 7 bases at J, with 8 bases between the two ends. The DNA of the CDR3 is TGTGCCAGCAGCTTGGACAGTCTGAACACCATATATTTT. As protein: CASSLDSLNTIYF.

V and J are TRBV5-6 and TRBJ1-1; TRBD1 aligns across 8 bases. In germline, CDR1 is SGHDT, CDR2 YYEEEE. This CDR3 comprises 14 residues. V gave up 4 bases and J gave up 3 bases; unmatched junction bases: 5. The CDR3 DNA sequence: TGTGCCAGCAGCGGACAGGGTAGGGACACTGAAGCTTTCTTT. Translation: CASSGQGRDTEAFF.